The 23 T cell receptor beta chains below were found in one sample sequenced in a study of OX40 agonist ivuxolimab in advanced cancers. Assay used: immunoSEQ multiplex PCR; TCRdb lists only in-frame clones, some missing. Of 75,000 to 95,000 clones listed, about 90% are singletons. The specimen comprised CD4+ or CD8+ T cells sorted from blood, sampled in a trial of the OX40 agonist ivuxolimab. The receptors here all came from an adult with an advanced solid tumor such as melanoma, head and neck, liver or kidney cancer.

The rearrangement uses TRBV4-1 and TRBJ2-3, with no clear D. Germline CDR1 MGHRA, CDR2 YSYEKL. V was cut by 3 bases and J by 5 bases, with 12 bases left in between. The CDR3 has 14 residues. CDR3 DNA: TGCGCCAGCAGCCACCCTATCGAGCGAGATACGCAGTATTTT. It codes for CASSHPIERDTQYF.

This clone was recorded once. The gene calls are TRBV6-9 and TRBJ2-1; 13 nucleotides align to TRBD2. Germline V CDR1 and CDR2: MNHGY, SVAAGI. With V trimmed by 7 bases and J by 7 bases, 13 bases remained unmatched. The CDR3 is 17 residues long. CDR3 DNA: TGTGCCAGCAAAGCCCTCGGACTAGCGGGAGTTCCAAATGAGCAGTTCTTC. It yields the protein CASKALGLAGVPNEQFF.

The gene calls are TRBV28 and TRBJ1-3; D unclear. V lost 8 bases and J lost 2, with 13 bases in between. CDR3 length: 14 residues. Germline-derived CDR1 and CDR2 are MDHEN and SYDVKM. The CDR3 nucleotides read TGTGCCAGCCGCGGGTACCTAGCTGGAAACACCATATATTTT. Protein: CASRGYLAGNTIYF.

The chain has TRBV7-3 and TRBJ2-7, with 9 bases matching TRBD1. Looked up from germline, CDR1 is SGHTA and CDR2 is FQGTGA. The CDR3 runs to 15 residues. Trimming removed 5 bases from V and 3 bases from J; junction bases left unmatched: 8. CDR3 in amino acids: CASSRTGQGSYEQYF. The CDR3 DNA is TGTGCCAGCAGCCGAACGGGACAGGGCAGCTACGAGCAGTACTTC.

The rearrangement joins TRBV19 to TRBJ2-7; D may correspond to TRBD1 or TRBD2 (5 bases each). Per the germline V gene, CDR1 is LNHDA and CDR2 is SQIVND (reference sequence). V shed 11 bases and J shed 2 bases, with 19 bases lying between them. This CDR3 is 14 amino acids long. This chain's CDR3 is CAWNRGITPYEQYF. CDR3 nucleotides: TGTGCCTGGAATCGGGGCATTACTCCCTACGAGCAGTACTTC.

V is TRBV6-1 and J is TRBJ2-7, with TRBD1 identical over 8 bases. Per the germline V gene, CDR1 is MNHNS and CDR2 is SASEGT. V lost 4 bases, J lost 2 bases, and 4 bases stayed unmatched. The CDR3 has 14 residues. CDR3 region: CASSAGTGPYEQYF. CDR3 nucleotide sequence: TGTGCCAGCAGTGCCGGGACAGGTCCCTACGAGCAGTACTTC.

The chain joins TRBV6-5 to TRBJ2-1, with TRBD2 as a possible D gene (7 bases). V lost 5 bases to trimming and J lost 1 base, with 9 bases between them. Germline loops: CDR1 MNHEY, CDR2 SVGAGI. This CDR3 spans 14 amino acids. CDR3 nucleotide sequence: TGTGCCAGCAGTGGGAGGGGGTCCTACAATGAGCAGTTCTTC. Translated, it gives CASSGRGSYNEQFF.

The chain joins TRBV11-3 to TRBJ1-5; D gene unclear. Germline assignment: CDR1 SGHNT and CDR2 YENEEA. The CDR3 runs 17 residues. V gave up 0 bases and J gave up 4 bases, with 16 bases separating them. The CDR3 loop reads CASSLDRSTRQNQPQHF. The CDR3 coding sequence is TGTGCCAGCAGCTTAGATCGGTCAACCAGGCAGAATCAGCCCCAGCATTTT.

The chain uses TRBV11-3 and TRBJ2-7; 8 nucleotides agree with TRBD1. CDR3 length equals 15 residues. V gave up 6 bases and J gave up 3 bases; unmatched junction bases: 10. The germline CDR1 and CDR2 sequences are SGHNT and YENEEA. The CDR3 spells CASSLNGQGHYEQYF. CDR3 nucleotide sequence: TGTGCCAGCAGTCTTAACGGACAGGGCCACTACGAGCAGTACTTC.

The J gene is TRBJ2-1, the V gene TRBV6-5; D might be TRBD1 or TRBD2, each matching 5 bases. The CDR3 is made up of 16 amino acids. Per germline, CDR1 MNHEY and CDR2 SVGAGI. Trimming took off 4 bases at V and 0 bases at J, with 13 bases between the two ends. Here the CDR3 DNA reads TGTGCCAGCAGTTTGACAGCGGTTAGCTCCTACAATGAGCAGTTCTTC. Amino acid sequence: CASSLTAVSSYNEQFF.

The rearrangement links TRBV4-1 to TRBJ1-4; the match to TRBD1 covers 10 bases. J gave up 5 bases and V 7 bases, and 4 bases lay outside the gene matches. This CDR3 has 14 residues. From germline, CDR1 is MGHRA and CDR2 YSYEKL. CDR3 loop: CASTMDRGNEKLFF. In nucleotides, the CDR3 is TGCGCCAGCACCATGGACAGGGGGAATGAAAAACTGTTTTTT.

This clone showed up just once. The chain combines TRBV15 with TRBJ2-5, with 8 positions matching TRBD2. The CDR3 has 16 amino acids. Germline V gene sequence: CDR1 LNHNV, CDR2 YYDKDF (reference sequence). After removal of 0 bases from V and 2 bases from J, the junction contained 5 bases not matched to a gene. The CDR3 DNA reads as TGTGCCACCAGCAGAGATGTAGCGGGACGTCAAGAGACCCAGTACTTC. It encodes CATSRDVAGRQETQYF.

In DNA, the CDR3 is TGTGCCAGCCGGACTAGCGGGAGACCGTTCTCCTACAATGAGCAGTTCTTC. It specifies CASRTSGRPFSYNEQFF. The genes are TRBV13 and TRBJ2-1, with 13 bases that match TRBD2. After removal of 8 bases from V and 0 bases from J, the junction contained 7 bases not matched to a gene. Germline values: CDR1 PRHDT, CDR2 FYEKMQ (reference sequence). The CDR3 totals 17 residues.

This clone was observed a few times. This CDR3 is also generated by other DNA sequences in the sample. This chain links TRBV7-9 with TRBJ2-3, with D perhaps TRBD1 or TRBD2 (5 bases each). V lost 5 bases, J lost 4 bases, and 10 bases lay in between. The CDR3 runs to 13 residues. Germline loops: CDR1 SEHNR, CDR2 FQNEAQ (reference sequence). As DNA, the CDR3 is TGTGCCAGCAGCCCCCGGGGCCCAGATACGCAGTATTTT. This translates into CASSPRGPDTQYF. The full variable domain, rest sourced from reference TRBV7-9 and TRBJ2-3, is DTGVSQNPRHKITKRGQNVTFRCDPISEHNRLYWYRQTLGQGPEFLTYFQNEAQLEKSRLLSDRFSAERPKGSFSTLEIQRTEQGDSAMYLCASSPRGPDTQYFGPGTRLTVL.

This chain connects TRBV6-5 to TRBJ1-4; TRBD1 is a possible D gene (6 bases). This CDR3 has 15 residues. Germline CDR1 MNHEY, CDR2 SVGAGI. The V gene lost 0 bases and the J gene lost 8 bases, with 13 bases spanning the gap. The DNA for the CDR3 is TGTGCCAGCAGTTACTCGAGTATCGGGGGCGAAAAACTGTTTTTT. It codes for CASSYSSIGGEKLFF.

This chain uses TRBV4-3 with TRBJ1-4; the D is unclear. Trimming left V 0 bases short and J 3 bases short, with 11 bases between. CDR1 and CDR2 (germline): LGHNA, YSLEER. The CDR3 is 16 amino acids. CDR3 DNA sequence: TGCGCCAGCAGCCAAGAGGAAGGGTTAGCTAATGAAAAACTGTTTTTT. Translating gives CASSQEEGLANEKLFF.

CDR3 nucleotide sequence: TGTGCCACCACCCGGGGGGCTGCTAACTATGGCTACACCTTC. As protein: CATTRGAANYGYTF. J is TRBJ1-2 and V is TRBV15, with D tentatively TRBD1 (6 bases). V dropped 7 bases and J dropped 0 bases, with 12 bases sitting between them. The CDR3 totals 14 residues. Germline V CDR1 and CDR2: LNHNV, YYDKDF (reference sequence).

V is TRBV30 and J is TRBJ2-4; 8 bases match TRBD1. CDR1 is GTSNPN, CDR2 SVGIG, per germline (reference sequence). The trim removed 0 bases at V and 8 bases at J, leaving 9 bases unmatched. The CDR3 is 15 amino acids. The CDR3 is CAWSVRGLGEHIQYF. For the CDR3, the DNA is TGTGCCTGGAGTGTCAGGGGGCTGGGGGAACACATTCAGTACTTC.

The J gene is TRBJ2-1, the V gene TRBV5-1; maybe TRBD2 (6 bases). CDR3 length: 15 amino acids. V lost 0 bases and J 3 bases, leaving 10 bases between the germline ends. Looked up from germline, CDR1 is SGHRS and CDR2 is YFSETQ. This CDR3 is CASSLDGSGYNEQFF. CDR3 bases: TGCGCCAGCAGCTTGGATGGTAGCGGCTACAATGAGCAGTTCTTC.

This rearrangement joins TRBV10-3 to TRBJ2-2; possibly TRBD2 for D (6 bases). The CDR3 runs 13 residues. The V and J ends lost 6 bases and 6 bases respectively, with 11 bases between them. Germline V gives CDR1 ENHRY, CDR2 SYGVKD. The chain's CDR3 is CAIRVADAGELFF. The DNA for the CDR3 is TGTGCCATCAGGGTAGCGGACGCCGGGGAGCTGTTTTTT.

The rearrangement uses TRBV19 and TRBJ2-7, with 13 bases that match TRBD2. With V trimmed by 3 bases and J by 7 bases, 18 bases remained unmatched. This CDR3 is 19 amino acids long. Germline lookup yields CDR1 LNHDA and CDR2 SQIVND (reference sequence). The CDR3 reads CASSINSGLAGVPAREQYF. The CDR3 region has the DNA TGTGCCAGTAGTATTAATTCCGGACTAGCGGGAGTTCCTGCGAGGGAGCAGTACTTC.

J is TRBJ2-2 and V is TRBV28, with 8 positions matching TRBD2. V dropped 7 bases and J dropped 0; count of bases not matched to a gene: 10. CDR3 size: 17 residues. Per germline, CDR1 MDHEN and CDR2 SYDVKM. CDR3 residues: CASTQAIAGPNTGELFF. For the CDR3, the DNA is TGTGCCAGCACCCAGGCCATAGCGGGGCCGAACACCGGGGAGCTGTTTTTT. The entire variable domain, with the rest obtained from reference TRBV28 and TRBJ2-2, is as follows: DVKVTQSSRYLVKRTGEKVFLECVQDMDHENMFWYRQDPGLGLRLIYFSYDVKMKEKGDIPEGYSVSREKKERFSLILESASTNQTSMYLCASTQAIAGPNTGELFFGEGSRLTVL.

The CDR3 DNA reads as TGTGCCAGCAGCCAAGACGGTATCTCTGGAAACACCATATATTTT. Protein product: CASSQDGISGNTIYF. V and J are TRBV4-2 and TRBJ1-3; no clear D gene. The CDR3 is made up of 15 amino acids. Germline-derived CDR1 and CDR2 are LGHNA and YNFKEQ. V was trimmed by 0 bases and J by 0 bases, leaving 6 bases between them.